Sequencing of this T cell receptor beta chain was carried out in a study of OX40 agonist ivuxolimab in advanced cancers. Sequencing was performed with immunoSEQ multiplex PCR; in TCRdb, only in-frame clones are kept and a portion is missing. Of about 52,000 clones detected, approximately 94% appear once; the ten largest clones hold around 12%. Patients with autoimmune history or systemic immunosuppression were excluded. CDR3 length equals 13 residues. Per germline, CDR1 SGDLS and CDR2 YYNGEE. The V end was cut by 4 bases, the J end by 5 bases, with 9 bases between. The clonotype originates from an adult with an advanced solid tumor such as melanoma, head and neck, liver or kidney cancer. The chain joins TRBV9 to TRBJ2-2; D is possibly TRBD2 (6 bases). Sequenced material: CD4+ or CD8+ T cells sorted from blood, taken in a trial of the OX40 agonist ivuxolimab. CDR3 sequence (DNA): TGTGCCAGCAGCTTTAGCGGAACCGGGGAGCTGTTTTTT. Encoded protein: CASSFSGTGELFF.